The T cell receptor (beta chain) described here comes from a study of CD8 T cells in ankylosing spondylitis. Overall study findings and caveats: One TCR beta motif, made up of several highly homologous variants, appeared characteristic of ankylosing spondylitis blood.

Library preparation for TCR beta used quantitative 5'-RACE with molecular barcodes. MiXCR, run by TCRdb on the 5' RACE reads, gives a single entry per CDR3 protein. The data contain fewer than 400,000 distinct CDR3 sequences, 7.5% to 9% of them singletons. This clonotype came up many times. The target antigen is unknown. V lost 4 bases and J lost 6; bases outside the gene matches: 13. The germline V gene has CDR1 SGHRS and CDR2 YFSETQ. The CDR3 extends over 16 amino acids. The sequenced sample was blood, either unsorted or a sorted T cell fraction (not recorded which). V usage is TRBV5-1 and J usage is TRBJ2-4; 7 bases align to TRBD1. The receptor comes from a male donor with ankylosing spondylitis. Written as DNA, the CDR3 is TGCGCCAGCAGCCCAAGGGGGCTTGGTGGGGGAAACATTCAGTACTTC. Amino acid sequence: CASSPRGLGGGNIQYF.